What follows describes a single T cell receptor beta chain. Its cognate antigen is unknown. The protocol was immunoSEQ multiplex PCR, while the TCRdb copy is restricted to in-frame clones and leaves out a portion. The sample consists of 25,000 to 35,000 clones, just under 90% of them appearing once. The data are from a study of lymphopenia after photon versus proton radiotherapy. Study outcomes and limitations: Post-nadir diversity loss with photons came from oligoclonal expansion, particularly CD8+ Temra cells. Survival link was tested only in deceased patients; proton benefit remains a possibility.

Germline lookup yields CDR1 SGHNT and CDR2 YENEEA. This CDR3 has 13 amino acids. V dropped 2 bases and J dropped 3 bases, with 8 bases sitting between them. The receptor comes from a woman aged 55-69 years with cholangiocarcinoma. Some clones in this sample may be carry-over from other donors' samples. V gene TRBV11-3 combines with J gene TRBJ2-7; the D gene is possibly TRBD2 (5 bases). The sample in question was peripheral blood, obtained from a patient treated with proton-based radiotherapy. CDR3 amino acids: CASSLTGNYEQYF. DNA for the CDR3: TGTGCCAGCAGCTTAACGGGGAACTACGAGCAGTACTTC.